A selection of T cell receptor beta chains follows, all from one sample in a study of graft-versus-host responses after intestinal transplantation. Using immunoSEQ multiplex PCR, the repertoire was profiled, and TCRdb retains in-frame clones only, with some absent. The sample carries 35,000 to 40,000 clones, about four fifths recorded once. The sequencing here drew on PBMCs, taken 1070 days after transplant. Every receptor here comes from a human patient who received an intestinal transplant, so some T cells may come from the graft donor. CDR3s include the opening cysteine and the closing phenylalanine or tryptophan. The order of the fields is J gene, V gene, clone size, D gene, CDR3 DNA, CDR3 protein. A D gene is named only where the DNA matches it firmly. Only some rows state a clone size, as once, few, many or a class for expanded clones.

>TRBJ2-3|TRBV9|NA|TRBD2
TGTGCCAGCAGCGTGAGCGGGGGCCCCGGTCTAGATACGCAGTATTTT
CASSVSGGPGLDTQYF
>TRBJ2-7|TRBV6-5|NA|NA
TGTGCCAGCAGTTTCCCGGACACAACTCGAGAGCAGTACTTC
CASSFPDTTREQYF
>TRBJ2-1|TRBV11-2|once|NA
TGTGCCAGCAGCTTAGATTCATACAATGAGCAGTTCTTC
CASSLDSYNEQFF
>TRBJ2-6|TRBV19|NA|NA
TGTGCCAGTAGTTCTGGGGCCAACGTCCTGACTTTC
CASSSGANVLTF
>TRBJ2-3|TRBV9|NA|NA
TGTGCCAGCAGCCCCCAGGGGGGTGGTGGCCCAGATACGCAGTATTTT
CASSPQGGGGPDTQYF
>TRBJ1-1|TRBV4-1|few|NA
TGCGCCAGCAGCCAGGTTTTAGTTCATGGGGGCATGAACACTGAAGCTTTCTTT
CASSQVLVHGGMNTEAFF
>TRBJ1-2|TRBV10-2|NA|TRBD1
TGCGCCAGCAGTGCGGCCCGGGACAGGGAAAGGAGGTATGGCTACACCTTC
CASSAARDRERRYGYTF
>TRBJ2-5|TRBV6-5|once|NA
TGTGCCAGCAGGGAGGAGACCCAGTACTTC
CASREETQYF
>TRBJ1-1|TRBV6-6|NA|TRBD1
TGTGCCAGCAGTGATCGGACAGGATTGAACACTGAAGCTTTCTTT
CASSDRTGLNTEAFF
>TRBJ2-7|TRBV28|NA|NA
TGTGCCAGCAATCAAGGGCTCCCCAACGAGCAGTACTTC
CASNQGLPNEQYF
>TRBJ2-4|TRBV28|NA|NA
TGTGCCAGCAGTTTCATAGTAGCCAAAAACATTCAGTACTTC
CASSFIVAKNIQYF
>TRBJ2-5|TRBV6-5|NA|NA
TGTGCCAGCAGGCCACTAGGGGGCCAAGAGACCCAGTACTTC
CASRPLGGQETQYF
>TRBJ1-5|TRBV28|few|TRBD1
TGTGCCAGCAGTTTAAGACCGGGACAGGGATGGAGCAATCAGCCCCAGCATTTT
CASSLRPGQGWSNQPQHF
>TRBJ2-6|TRBV10-3|NA|NA
TGTGCCATCAGCACACCTGACGGGATCTCTGGGGCCAACGTCCTGACTTTC
CAISTPDGISGANVLTF
>TRBJ2-3|TRBV5-1|NA|TRBD2
TGCGCCAGCAGCACTGGACTAGCGGTAGACACAGATACGCAGTATTTT
CASSTGLAVDTDTQYF
>TRBJ1-1|TRBV5-4|once|TRBD1
TGTGCCAGCAGCCCAACAGGGGCGAACACTGAAGCTTTCTTT
CASSPTGANTEAFF
>TRBJ2-7|TRBV27|NA|TRBD2
TGTGCCAGCAAGAGGACTAGCGCCGCACCCACCTACGAGCAGTACTTC
CASKRTSAAPTYEQYF
>TRBJ1-4|TRBV6-6|NA|NA
TGTGCCAGCGGGGTCAGTGAAAAACTGTTTTTT
CASGVSEKLFF